These T cell receptor beta chains were read from a single sample in a study of post-analysis software for immune sequencing data. TCRdb fed the PCR reads into MiXCR, producing one record per CDR3 protein. The sample includes some 800,000 distinct CDR3 sequences, under 60% of them seen just once. The sequenced sample consisted of blood. The source of these receptors is a girl aged 10 to 17 with multiple sclerosis. CDR3s include the opening cysteine and the closing phenylalanine or tryptophan. D genes are given only for firm matches. Rows may omit the clone size; those that give it use once, few, many or a size class.

j_call	clone_size	d_call	v_call	cdr3_nt	cdr3_aa
TRBJ1-2	-	-	TRBV20-1	TGCAGTGCTAGAGATTGGGTGGGCCATCCCTATGGCTACACCTTC	CSARDWVGHPYGYTF
TRBJ2-1	-	-	TRBV9	TGTGCCAGCAGCGTAAATGGCCTAGCGTGGAGTGAGCAGTTCTTC	CASSVNGLAWSEQFF
TRBJ2-7	-	-	TRBV5-6	TGTGCCAGCTCCCCTGGGGGAGGAATGGACGAGCAGTACTTC	CASSPGGGMDEQYF
TRBJ2-4	-	-	TRBV2	TGTGCCAGCAGTCTCAGGGGAGTATACAGCATTCAGTACTTC	CASSLRGVYSIQYF
TRBJ2-5	-	TRBD1	TRBV15	TGTGCCACCAGCAAAGGACAGGGCTATGAGACCCAGTACTTC	CATSKGQGYETQYF
TRBJ2-1	-	TRBD2	TRBV9	TGTGCCAGCAGCCCCAGACCGGGACTAACTTGGGATGAGCAGTTCTTC	CASSPRPGLTWDEQFF
TRBJ1-4	few	-	TRBV20-1	TGCAGTGCCGCCCCGACAGGTGAAAATGAAAAACTGTTTTTT	CSAAPTGENEKLFF
TRBJ2-2	-	-	TRBV27	TGTGCCAGCAGTTTACCGGACACCGCGAACACCGGGGAGCTGTTTTTT	CASSLPDTANTGELFF
TRBJ2-7	-	-	TRBV7-2	TGTGCCAGCAGCTTCAGGTCCAAATCCTACGAGCAGTACTTC	CASSFRSKSYEQYF
TRBJ1-1	-	-	TRBV4-1	TGCGCCAGCAGCCAAGTTGGGGGTGGTCGCCTGAACACTGAAGCTTTCTTT	CASSQVGGGRLNTEAFF
TRBJ1-4	few	-	TRBV29-1	TGCAGCGCTCCCGCCGGGACTAATGAAAAACTGTTTTTT	CSAPAGTNEKLFF
TRBJ2-7	few	-	TRBV5-8	TGTGCCAGCAGCCCCAGGGGAGGGGAGTACGAGCAGTACTTC	CASSPRGGEYEQYF
TRBJ2-5	few	-	TRBV29-1	TGCAGCGTTGAAGGGGGGGCACTTCAAGAGACCCAGTACTTC	CSVEGGALQETQYF
TRBJ2-1	-	-	TRBV3-1	TGTGCCAGCAGCCAAGCGGGCAACAACAATGAGCAGTTCTTC	CASSQAGNNNEQFF
TRBJ2-1	-	TRBD2	TRBV15	TGTGCCACCAGCAGAGGTAGCGGGACCCACTACAATGAGCAGTTCTTC	CATSRGSGTHYNEQFF
TRBJ2-1	-	TRBD2	TRBV7-3	TGTGCCAGCAGCTTAACCGGGACTAGCGGAAACAATGAGCAGTTCTTC	CASSLTGTSGNNEQFF
TRBJ2-1	-	-	TRBV12-3/TRBV12-4	TGTGCCAGCAGTTTAGCGAACAGGGCATCGGGGCGGCAGTTCTTC	CASSLANRASGRQFF
TRBJ2-5	few	TRBD2	TRBV20-1	TGCAGTGCTTCTTTAGCGGGAGGGCCGCAAGAGACCCAGTACTTC	CSASLAGGPQETQYF
TRBJ2-7	few	TRBD2	TRBV29-1	TGCAGCGTTTCCGGGTCGGGGTCCTTAGCGGGAGGATCCCCATACGAGCAGTACTTC	CSVSGSGSLAGGSPYEQYF
TRBJ1-5	-	-	TRBV6-5	TGTGCCAGCAATGGGGGGGGCAATCAGCCCCAGCATTTT	CASNGGGNQPQHF
TRBJ2-7	-	-	TRBV20-1	TGCAGTGCTAGCCCCGGGACGGGACCCTACGAGCAGTACTTC	CSASPGTGPYEQYF
TRBJ2-3	-	TRBD2	TRBV10-3	TGTGCCATCAGTGAGTCGACTAGCGGGACGTTCAGAGATACGCAGTATTTT	CAISESTSGTFRDTQYF
TRBJ2-7	few	-	TRBV7-9	TGTGCCAGCAGCCAGTCACTAGGAGCACACTCATACGAGCAGTACTTC	CASSQSLGAHSYEQYF
TRBJ2-1	-	-	TRBV7-2	TGTGCCGGCAGCTTAGTGGGGGGTTACAATGAGCAGTTCTTC	CAGSLVGGYNEQFF
TRBJ1-5	-	-	TRBV7-2	TGTGCCAGCAGCTTAGGATTGGCGTTGGGGGCAAATCAGCCCCAGCATTTT	CASSLGLALGANQPQHF
TRBJ1-1	-	-	TRBV5-6	TGTGCCAGCAAGCTTGGGTGGTCATTCATGAACACTGAAGCTTTCTTT	CASKLGWSFMNTEAFF
TRBJ1-2	-	TRBD1	TRBV28	TGTGCCAGCAGTACACCAAACCTGGGACAGGGGATTTCTGGCTACACCTTC	CASSTPNLGQGISGYTF
TRBJ2-7	few	-	TRBV29-1	TGCAGCGTTGAAGGAGGCGGACGGGGGGAGCAGTACTTC	CSVEGGGRGEQYF
TRBJ2-7	-	-	TRBV27	TGTGCCAGCAGCGTATTCGGGTCTGGCGGAGGGAGCTCCTACGAGCAGTACTTC	CASSVFGSGGGSSYEQYF
TRBJ2-1	-	TRBD1	TRBV12-3/TRBV12-4	TGTGCCAGCAGTTCCTATAGTACAGGGGGAAATGAGCAGTTCTTC	CASSSYSTGGNEQFF
TRBJ2-3	-	TRBD1	TRBV12-3/TRBV12-4	TGTGCCAGCAGTTTACGGACAGGGCGTCCGGATACGCAGTATTTT	CASSLRTGRPDTQYF
TRBJ2-7	few	TRBD2	TRBV29-1	TGCAGCGTTGAAATTCGCGGGAGAAGAAACTACGAGCAGTACTTC	CSVEIRGRRNYEQYF
TRBJ2-7	few	-	TRBV29-1	TGCAGCGTTGACGTGGGCAGGGGAGCGTCGGGGTACGAGCAGTACTTC	CSVDVGRGASGYEQYF
TRBJ1-6	few	-	TRBV9	TGTGCCAGCAGCGTAGTTGAGGGTTCACCCCTCCACTTT	CASSVVEGSPLHF
TRBJ1-1	once	-	TRBV12-3/TRBV12-4	TGTGCCAGCAGGGGGGGGGCAGGGATGAACACTGAAGCTTTCTTT	CASRGGAGMNTEAFF
TRBJ2-6	-	-	TRBV12-3/TRBV12-4	TGTGCCAGCAGTTTAGCGCAGGGTACTGGGGCCAACGTCCTGACTTTC	CASSLAQGTGANVLTF
TRBJ2-7	-	-	TRBV9	TGTGCCAGCAGTGAAGGGCAGTTCTCCTACGAGCAGTACTTC	CASSEGQFSYEQYF
TRBJ2-1	few	-	TRBV20-1	TGCAGTGCTAGAGCGGTACAGGTGGGGGAGCAGTTCTTC	CSARAVQVGEQFF
TRBJ2-5	-	TRBD2	TRBV7-9	TGTGCCAGCAGCTTAGAGATACTAGCGTTCCAAGAGACCCAGTACTTC	CASSLEILAFQETQYF
TRBJ1-2	-	-	TRBV10-2	TGCGCCAGCGGACAAGCAGGGTACTATGGCTACACCTTC	CASGQAGYYGYTF
TRBJ2-3	few	-	TRBV12-3/TRBV12-4	TGTGCCAGCAGTTACTCTCCCAACACAGATACGCAGTATTTT	CASSYSPNTDTQYF
TRBJ2-7	-	TRBD2	TRBV6-5	TGTGCCACAGTTAGCGGGAGCTCCTACGAGCAGTACTTC	CATVSGSSYEQYF
TRBJ2-3	few	TRBD2	TRBV20-1	TGCAGTGCTTCAATGGGTCTAGCGGGACTCACAGATACGCAGTATTTT	CSASMGLAGLTDTQYF
TRBJ2-5	few	-	TRBV20-1	TGCAGTGCTAGCGACCCCAGCAGGGAGACCCAGTACTTC	CSASDPSRETQYF
TRBJ2-4	many	TRBD1	TRBV9	TGTGCCAGCAGCGTAGAAGGTGGACAGGGGGACATTCAGTACTTC	CASSVEGGQGDIQYF
TRBJ2-6	few	-	TRBV10-3	TGTGCCACCTTCAGAGGCTCTGGGGCCAACGTCCTGACTTTC	CATFRGSGANVLTF
TRBJ2-5	once	-	TRBV7-9	TGTGCCAGCAGCTTAAGGCAGAAAGGGACCCAGTACTTC	CASSLRQKGTQYF
TRBJ2-7	many	-	TRBV10-3	TGTGCCATCAGTTCAGGTGGGGGAACCTACGAGCAGTACTTC	CAISSGGGTYEQYF
TRBJ2-7	many	-	TRBV20-1	TGCAGTGCTAGAGACTACGAGCAGTACTTC	CSARDYEQYF
TRBJ2-7	-	-	TRBV12-3/TRBV12-4	TGTGCCAGCACCCTCGATCGAGACGAGCAGTACTTC	CASTLDRDEQYF
TRBJ2-1	few	-	TRBV11-2	TGTGCCAGCAGCTTAGAGCGGGTCTACAATGAGCAGTTCTTC	CASSLERVYNEQFF
TRBJ2-1	-	-	TRBV6-5	TGTGCCAGCAGTCCACAGGGACCCCACAATGAGCAGTTCTTC	CASSPQGPHNEQFF
TRBJ1-4	-	-	TRBV29-1	TGCAGCGCCTCCGGGACGGTCCATGAAAAACTGTTTTTT	CSASGTVHEKLFF
TRBJ2-6	-	-	TRBV6-2/TRBV6-3	TGTGCCAGCAGATGGGGGTCCGGGGCCAACGTCCTGACTTTC	CASRWGSGANVLTF
TRBJ2-1	few	TRBD2	TRBV10-3	TGTGCCATCAGTCCAAGGACTAGCGGGATACGGTTTGAGCAGTTCTTC	CAISPRTSGIRFEQFF